This TCR beta chain is from a study of control samples from healthy donors and cancer patients. Measured with immunoSEQ multiplex PCR; TCRdb has only the in-frame clones, and not every one. The data contain roughly 120,000 clones, more than 70% of them singletons. This clone was counted a single time. Germline-derived CDR1 and CDR2 are MNHEY and SMNVEV (reference sequence). There are 13 residues in the CDR3. After removal of 3 bases from V and 8 bases from J, the junction contained 2 bases not matched to a gene. The sample was blood. The V gene is TRBV27, the J gene TRBJ2-1; TRBD1 matches at 9 bases. This TCR derives from a woman in her sixties or seventies in good health. CDR3 sequence: CASSLGQGYEQFF. The CDR3 nucleotides are TGTGCCAGCAGTTTGGGACAGGGCTATGAGCAGTTCTTC.